This is a list of T cell receptor beta chains from one sample in a study of blood T cell repertoires in COVID-19. The method was immunoSEQ multiplex PCR; TCRdb's version includes in-frame clones alone and lacks a portion of them. The data show around 620,000 clones, just under 90% seen once. Sequencing was performed on peripheral blood. These receptors all come from a woman younger than 30 with acute or convalescent COVID-19. Both conserved end residues are part of each CDR3. D genes are given only for firm matches. Rows give clone size only sometimes, using once, few, many, or a class for an expanded clone.

j_gene	v_gene	d_gene	abundance	CDR3nt	CDR3aa
TRBJ2-3	TRBV15	NA	NA	TGTGCCACCAACGTTCAGGCTCTGGCAGATACGCAGTATTTT	CATNVQALADTQYF
TRBJ1-2	TRBV29-1	NA	NA	TGCAGCGTTGAAGACCGCGGGTCCTATGGCTACACCTTC	CSVEDRGSYGYTF
TRBJ2-3	TRBV5-1	TRBD2	NA	TGCGCCAGCAGCAGTAGCGGGGGGGCCGCCACAGATACGCAGTATTTT	CASSSSGGAATDTQYF
TRBJ1-5	TRBV9	TRBD1	once	TGTGCCAGCAGCGAACAGGGGTTTGGAAATCAGCCCCAGCATTTT	CASSEQGFGNQPQHF
TRBJ1-6	TRBV19	TRBD1	NA	TGTGCCAGTAGTATTACCGACAGGGATGATTCACCCCTCCACTTT	CASSITDRDDSPLHF
TRBJ2-7	TRBV5-6	TRBD1	once	TGTGCCAGCAGCCCAGGGACAGGGGTATTGGGCGAGCAGTACTTC	CASSPGTGVLGEQYF
TRBJ1-5	TRBV19	NA	NA	TGTGCCAGTAGTATAGAATCTTGGCAGGGAAATCAGCCCCAGCATTTT	CASSIESWQGNQPQHF
TRBJ2-7	TRBV19	TRBD2	NA	TGTGCCAGTAGTTTCGGACTAGCGCTCGACGAGCAGTACTTC	CASSFGLALDEQYF
TRBJ1-2	TRBV10-3	NA	NA	TGTGCCATCAGTGGGACAGTTCTTAACTATGGCTACACCTTC	CAISGTVLNYGYTF
TRBJ2-2	TRBV3-1/TRBV3-2	NA	NA	TGTGCCAGCAGCCCCAGGCACAGGGCGAACACCGGGGAGCTGTTTTTT	CASSPRHRANTGELFF
TRBJ1-5	TRBV30	NA	NA	TGTGCCTGGAGTGTAAGGACCCACAACAGGCCCAATCAGCCCCAGCATTTT	CAWSVRTHNRPNQPQHF
TRBJ1-5	TRBV4-3	NA	few	TGCGCCAGCAGCCAAGCTGCGGTTTTAGGTCAGCCCCAGCATTTT	CASSQAAVLGQPQHF
TRBJ1-1	TRBV28	TRBD1	NA	TGTGCCAGCAGTGTTTCTCAAAACAGGGGAAGTGAAGCTTTCTTT	CASSVSQNRGSEAFF
TRBJ2-7	TRBV28	TRBD2	NA	TGTGCCAGCACCCTGGAGGCTAGCGGCTACGAGCAGTACTTC	CASTLEASGYEQYF
TRBJ1-1	TRBV7-9	NA	NA	TGTGCCAGCAGCTTAGCGCGGGTAGGGAGGAAAGTAGGCACTGAAGCTTTCTTT	CASSLARVGRKVGTEAFF
TRBJ2-4	TRBV6-5	TRBD1	NA	TGTGCCAGCAGTTACGGGACAGAGCTTCACATTCAGTACTTC	CASSYGTELHIQYF
TRBJ2-7	TRBV10-2	NA	NA	TGCGCCAGCAGTGACCCGTCCCACGAGCAGTACTTC	CASSDPSHEQYF
TRBJ1-2	TRBV19	TRBD1	NA	TGTGCCAGTAGTCTAAGCACAGGGGAAGCCTATGGCTACACCTTC	CASSLSTGEAYGYTF
TRBJ1-2	TRBV5-1	NA	NA	TGCGCCAGCAGCTCTACCGGGTTCAACGCTAACTATGGCTACACCTTC	CASSSTGFNANYGYTF
TRBJ1-5	TRBV6-6	NA	NA	TGTGCCAGCAGTTCCACGGACAGTCAGCCCCAGCATTTT	CASSSTDSQPQHF
TRBJ1-4	TRBV4-2	TRBD1	few	TGTGCCAGCAGCCATTGGCAGGGACAGGGATCAGAAAAACTGTTTTTT	CASSHWQGQGSEKLFF
TRBJ1-2	TRBV25-1	NA	NA	TGTGCCAGCAGTGAAAGAGGAGATTCCTATGGCTACACCTTC	CASSERGDSYGYTF
TRBJ1-1	TRBV19	NA	once	TGTGCCAGTAGTATAGACCCCCCAGGGTCCACTGAAGCTTTCTTT	CASSIDPPGSTEAFF
TRBJ1-1	TRBV5-1	TRBD1	NA	TGCGCCAGCAGCTTGTTTTCCGAGGGGGCCGAAGCTTTCTTT	CASSLFSEGAEAFF
TRBJ2-1	TRBV4-3	TRBD2	once	TGCGCCAGCAGCCAAGAGAAGTGGATAGCGGGGCGCAATGAGCAGTTCTTC	CASSQEKWIAGRNEQFF
TRBJ1-1	TRBV30	NA	NA	TGTGCCTGGAGGAACAGCCCACTGAACACTGAAGCTTTCTTT	CAWRNSPLNTEAFF
TRBJ2-1	TRBV3-1/TRBV3-2	TRBD2	NA	TGTGCCAGCAGCCAAGGGGCGGGGGGGAACTCCTACAATGAGCAGTTCTTC	CASSQGAGGNSYNEQFF
TRBJ2-6	TRBV7-5	NA	NA	TGTGCCAGAGGGCCCGGGGGGGCTGGGGCCAACGTCCTGACTTTC	CARGPGGAGANVLTF
TRBJ1-2	TRBV7-9	TRBD1	NA	TGTGCCAGCAGCCCTGGGGACAGCGACTTCGGTGGCTACACCTTC	CASSPGDSDFGGYTF
TRBJ1-4	TRBV5-7	NA	NA	TGTGCCAGCAGCTTTTTCAATTTCCAACGCCTTGGGCCGCTGGAAAAACTGTTTTTT	CASSFFNFQRLGPLEKLFF
TRBJ1-4	TRBV2	NA	NA	TGTGCCAGCAGTGAGAGGAGGGGGGGTGAAAAACTGTTTTTT	CASSERRGGEKLFF
TRBJ1-1	TRBV12-3/TRBV12-4	NA	NA	TGTGCCAGCAGTCTCCTAGCCGAAGCTTTCTTT	CASSLLAEAFF
TRBJ1-2	TRBV7-4	TRBD1	NA	TGTGCCATCGAACCACGTTTGGTTGGGACAGTTAACTATGGCTACACCTTC	CAIEPRLVGTVNYGYTF